This T cell receptor beta chain originates from a study of T cells after yellow fever vaccination. The germline gives CDR1 LNHNV, CDR2 YYDKDF (reference sequence). This CDR3 is built from 15 residues. V dropped 5 bases and J dropped 0 bases, with 8 bases sitting between them. TCRdb fed the 5' RACE reads into MiXCR, producing one record per CDR3 protein. The repertoire has some 560,000 distinct CDR3 sequences, approximately 16% of them found once; the top ten carry around 16%. The gene calls are TRBV15 and TRBJ1-6, with no clear D. The starting material was PBMCs, obtained less than 6 days after the first yellow fever vaccination. This receptor was obtained from a man aged 18 to 35 who received the YFV17D yellow fever vaccine. The CDR3 DNA reads TGTGCCACCAGCGGGCGGAGCTCCTATAATTCACCCCTCCACTTT. Encoded protein: CATSGRSSYNSPLHF.